The TCR beta chain described here comes from a study of PD-1 blockade in classical Hodgkin lymphoma. As for the study in general: Treatment was intravenous nivolumab, 3 mg/kg every 2 weeks, until progression. The study's findings and limits: Patients newly diagnosed and complete responders had comparable baseline diversity. Healthy donors reportedly exceeded newly diagnosed patients in baseline TCR diversity.

The CDR3 totals 20 residues. Trimming took 0 bases from V and 0 from J; bases not matched to a gene: 13. The germline V gene encodes CDR1 MGHRA and CDR2 YSYEKL. Profiled with immunoSEQ multiplex PCR; TCRdb holds only in-frame clones, not every one. The top ten hold around 20% of the sample, which has about 110,000 clones, around 89% seen once. Comments on this clone: Its target is unknown.

Exposure to brentuximab vedotin varied, and each patient had relapsed following autologous stem cell transplantation. The chain uses TRBV4-1 and TRBJ2-7, with 11 bases aligning to TRBD2. This TCR was sampled from a human donor with classical Hodgkin lymphoma. Sequencing used peripheral blood mononuclear cells (PBMCs), obtained before the second cycle of nivolumab. Here the CDR3 reads CASSQDQGWRLAGSSYEQYF. The CDR3 nucleotides read TGCGCCAGCAGCCAAGATCAGGGTTGGCGACTAGCGGGGAGCTCCTACGAGCAGTACTTC.